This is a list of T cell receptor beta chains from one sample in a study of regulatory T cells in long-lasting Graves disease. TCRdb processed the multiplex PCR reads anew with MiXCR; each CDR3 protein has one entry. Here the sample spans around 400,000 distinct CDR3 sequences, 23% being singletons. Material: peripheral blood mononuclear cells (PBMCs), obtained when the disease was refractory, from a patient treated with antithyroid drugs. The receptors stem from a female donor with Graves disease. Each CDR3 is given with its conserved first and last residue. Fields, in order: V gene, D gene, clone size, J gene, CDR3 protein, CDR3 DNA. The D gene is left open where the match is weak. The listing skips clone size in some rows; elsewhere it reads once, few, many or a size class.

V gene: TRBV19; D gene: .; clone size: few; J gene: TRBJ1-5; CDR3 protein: CASSTLGDSNQPQHF; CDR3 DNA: TGTGCCAGTAGTACCCTGGGGGATAGCAATCAGCCCCAGCATTTT
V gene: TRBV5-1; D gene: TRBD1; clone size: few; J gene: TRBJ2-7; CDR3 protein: CASSLYPAGTGRSYEQYF; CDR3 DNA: TGCGCCAGCAGCCTATATCCAGCCGGGACAGGGAGGTCCTACGAGCAGTACTTC
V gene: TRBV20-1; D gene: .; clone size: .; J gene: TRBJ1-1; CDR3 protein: CSATSGRAVENTEAFF; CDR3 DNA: TGCAGTGCTACGAGCGGGAGGGCGGTGGAGAACACTGAAGCTTTCTTT
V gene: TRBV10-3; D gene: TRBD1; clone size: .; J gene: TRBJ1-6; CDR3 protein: CAISEKSGTDYNSPLHF; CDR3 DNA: TGTGCCATCAGTGAGAAATCCGGGACAGACTATAATTCACCCCTCCACTTT
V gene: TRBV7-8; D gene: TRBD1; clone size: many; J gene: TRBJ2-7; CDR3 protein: CASSLTPGQGYEQYF; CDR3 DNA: TGTGCCAGCAGCTTAACACCGGGACAGGGTTACGAGCAGTACTTC
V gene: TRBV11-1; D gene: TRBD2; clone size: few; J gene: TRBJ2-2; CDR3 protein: CASSRPVGRATGELFF; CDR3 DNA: TGTGCCAGCAGCCGCCCAGTCGGGAGGGCCACCGGGGAGCTGTTTTTT
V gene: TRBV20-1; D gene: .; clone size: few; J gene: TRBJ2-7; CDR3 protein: CSARTPGFTPYEQYF; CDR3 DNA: TGCAGTGCTAGAACACCAGGGTTTACTCCCTACGAGCAGTACTTC
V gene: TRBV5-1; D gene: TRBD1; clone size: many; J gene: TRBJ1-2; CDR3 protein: CASSLVTTGNGYTF; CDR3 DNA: TGCGCCAGCAGCTTGGTTACGACAGGGAACGGCTACACCTTC
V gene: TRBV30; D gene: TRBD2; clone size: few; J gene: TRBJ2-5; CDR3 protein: CAWRLAGGPKTQYF; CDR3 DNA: TGTGCCTGGAGACTAGCGGGAGGGCCGAAGACCCAGTACTTC
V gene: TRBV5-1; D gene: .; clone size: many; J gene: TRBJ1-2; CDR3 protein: CASSLGLDYGYTF; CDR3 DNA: TGCGCCAGCAGCTTGGGACTGGACTATGGCTACACCTTC
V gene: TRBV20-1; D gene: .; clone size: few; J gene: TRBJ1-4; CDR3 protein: CSAPPITGILNEKLLF; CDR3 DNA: TGCAGTGCTCCCCCAATTACAGGGATCCTAAATGAAAAACTGCTTTTT
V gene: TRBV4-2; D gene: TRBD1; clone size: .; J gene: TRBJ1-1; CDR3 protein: CASSPQGTENTEAFF; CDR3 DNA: TGTGCCAGCAGCCCACAGGGGACCGAGAACACTGAAGCTTTCTTT
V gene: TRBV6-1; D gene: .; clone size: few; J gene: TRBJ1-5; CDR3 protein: CASMMGNQPQHF; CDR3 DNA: TGTGCCAGCATGATGGGCAATCAGCCCCAGCATTTT
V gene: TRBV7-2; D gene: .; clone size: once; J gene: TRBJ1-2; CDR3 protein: CASSLVLGGPYGYTF; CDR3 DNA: TGTGCCAGCAGCCTAGTACTGGGCGGGCCCTATGGCTACACCTTC